This TCR beta chain was found in a study of shared clonotypes between healthy human individuals. TCRdb's table, derived via immunoSEQ multiplex PCR, lists solely in-frame clones and lacks some. This table holds more than 1 million clones, approximately 78% found once. CDR1 is ENHRY and CDR2 is SYGVKD in the germline V gene. V lost 6 bases to trimming and J lost 11 bases; unmatched junction nucleotides: 14. CDR3 length equals 15 residues. Sequencing was done on a sample of memory CD4+ T cells from PBMCs. Subset indicated: CD45RA-negative fraction. The receptor was isolated from a man aged 18 to 30 in good health. Some clones in this sample may be carry-over from other donors' samples. This chain joins TRBV10-3 and TRBJ1-1; 11 bases fit TRBD1. For the CDR3, the DNA is TGTGCCATCAGAGAAGAGGGGACAGGGGGAGATTTGGCTTTCTTT. Translating gives CAIREEGTGGDLAFF.